These 5 T cell receptor beta chains came from one sample sequenced in a study of regulatory T cells in long-lasting Graves disease. According to the study, TCR beta libraries were built with iRepertoire HTBI primers and CDR3-region Arm-PCR. TCRdb processed the multiplex PCR reads anew with MiXCR; each CDR3 protein has one entry. The repertoire consists of 510,000 or so distinct CDR3 sequences, with about 11% occurring once and the leading ten covering almost 9%. Time point in this sample: newly diagnosed GD, antithyroid drugs for less than 3 months. Construction of the TCR library relied on RNA isolated from PBMCs. This same sample was also part of a study on T cells in Graves' hyperthyroidism and ophthalmopathy.

The material was peripheral blood mononuclear cells (PBMCs), obtained at new diagnosis, from a patient treated with antithyroid drugs. These receptors all stem from a woman in her twenties or thirties with Graves disease.

This clonotype was observed at least ten times. This CDR3 is CASRRLAQGAEAFF. Written as DNA, the CDR3 is TGTGCCAGCAGACGCCTAGCTCAGGGAGCTGAAGCTTTCTTT. This chain joins TRBV13 and TRBJ1-1; the D gene is possibly TRBD1 (5 bases). The germline CDR1 and CDR2 sequences are PRHDT and FYEKMQ (reference sequence). There are 14 residues in the CDR3. The ends were cut back, 6 bases at V and 6 bases at J, with 17 bases in the middle.

The chain carries TRBV5-5 and TRBJ2-3; a weak D match, TRBD1 (6 bases). V was clipped by 5 bases and J by 1 base, with 14 bases between them. Germline CDR1 is SGHKS and CDR2 is YYEKEE (reference sequence). The CDR3 loop spans 15 amino acids. The CDR3, as DNA: TGTGCCAGCAGACAGGGTGGGGCTGGCACAGATACGCAGTATTTT. Its translation is CASRQGGAGTDTQYF.

This clonotype has a handful of counts. This chain joins TRBV7-9 and TRBJ2-1; maybe TRBD2 (5 bases). The V end lost 2 bases, the J end lost 0 bases, and 8 bases lay between the germline ends. The germline gives CDR1 SEHNR, CDR2 FQNEAQ (reference sequence). This CDR3 has 15 residues. Here the CDR3 reads CASSLQRTSYNEQFF. As DNA, the CDR3 is TGTGCCAGCAGCTTACAGCGGACCTCCTACAATGAGCAGTTCTTC.

This clonotype was detected many times. This chain links TRBV12-3 or TRBV12-4 with TRBJ2-7; D remains ambiguous. The CDR3 is 15 amino acids. V was clipped by 2 bases and J by 4 bases, with 15 bases between them. CDR3 amino acids: CASSLQGNPSYEQYF. The CDR3 coding sequence is TGTGCCAGCAGTTTACAAGGAAACCCTTCTTACGAGCAGTACTTC.

This clonotype was seen ten or more times. V gene TRBV3-1 combines with J gene TRBJ1-3, with D possibly being TRBD1 (5 bases). Germline assignment: CDR1 LGHDT and CDR2 YNNKEL (reference sequence). V shed 4 bases and J shed 2 bases, with 12 bases lying between them. The CDR3 is 15 amino acids. For the CDR3, the DNA is TGTGCCAGCAGCCTTCTCGGGGGAGCTGGAAACACCATATATTTT. Translated: CASSLLGGAGNTIYF.